These 29 T cell receptor beta chains came from one sample sequenced in a study of blood T cell repertoires in COVID-19. Sequencing used immunoSEQ multiplex PCR; TCRdb keeps in-frame clones, though not all of them. This table has 350,000 to 450,000 clones, about 89% appearing once. Sequenced input: PBMCs or T cells enriched from blood (not recorded which). These receptors all stem from a man aged 40-55 years in a cohort exposed to, infected with or recovered from COVID-19 (not recorded which).

The CDR3 bases are TGTGCCAGCAGCCAATCTTTGGGGGGACATCAGCCCCAGCATTTT. It yields the protein CASSQSLGGHQPQHF. The rearrangement joins TRBV3-1 (or the pseudogene TRBV3-2) to TRBJ1-5, with D possibly matching TRBD1 (5 bases). Trimming shortened V by 2 bases and J by 5 bases, and 13 bases separated the two germline ends. The germline gives CDR1 LGHDT, CDR2 YNNKEL (reference sequence). This CDR3 is 15 amino acids long.

The rearrangement uses TRBV7-9 and TRBJ1-2; TRBD1 matches 8 bases. Germline lookup yields CDR1 SEHNR and CDR2 FQNEAQ (reference sequence). The CDR3 loop spans 16 amino acids. The V and J ends lost 3 bases and 8 bases, in that order; junction bases with no gene match: 14. DNA of the CDR3: TGTGCCAGCAGCTTCCTGTGGCAGGGGGCATCGGGCGGCTACACCTTC. Encoded protein: CASSFLWQGASGGYTF. The entire variable domain, with the rest obtained from reference TRBV7-9 and TRBJ1-2, is as follows: DTGVSQNPRHKITKRGQNVTFRCDPISEHNRLYWYRQTLGQGPEFLTYFQNEAQLEKSRLLSDRFSAERPKGSFSTLEIQRTEQGDSAMYLCASSFLWQGASGGYTFGSGTRLTVV.

The CDR3, as DNA: TGTGCCAGCAGTTCCAGCGGCCTCTCCTACAATGAGCAGTTCTTC. It is translated as CASSSSGLSYNEQFF. This chain connects TRBV6-4 to TRBJ2-1; a possible D gene is TRBD2 (5 bases). CDR1 is MRHNA and CDR2 is SNTAGT in the germline V gene. V lost 5 bases to trimming and J lost 0 bases, with 11 bases between them. CDR3 length: 15 amino acids.

The J gene is TRBJ1-3, the V gene TRBV29-1; D may be TRBD1 (5 bases). Deletions cut 2 bases from V and 3 bases from J, with 8 bases between. CDR3 length equals 13 residues. The germline V gene encodes CDR1 SQVTM and CDR2 ANQGSEA. The CDR3 DNA reads as TGCAGCGTTGAACACCAGGGTGGAAACACCATATATTTT. Translation gives CSVEHQGGNTIYF.

The rearrangement uses TRBV28 and TRBJ1-3, with D possibly being TRBD1 (5 bases). The germline V and J ends were trimmed by 4 bases and 0 bases, with 10 bases remaining between them. CDR1 MDHEN and CDR2 SYDVKM come from the germline V gene. This CDR3 comprises 15 residues. The CDR3, as DNA: TGTGCCAGCAGTTCCCAGGGCCACTCTGGAAACACCATATATTTT. Amino acid sequence: CASSSQGHSGNTIYF. The whole variable domain, remainder taken from reference TRBV28 and TRBJ1-3, is DVKVTQSSRYLVKRTGEKVFLECVQDMDHENMFWYRQDPGLGLRLIYFSYDVKMKEKGDIPEGYSVSREKKERFSLILESASTNQTSMYLCASSSQGHSGNTIYFGEGSWLTVV.

The chain joins TRBV28 to TRBJ2-7; D may be TRBD2 (5 bases). Germline V gene lookup returns CDR1 MDHEN and CDR2 SYDVKM. The CDR3 totals 12 residues. V was trimmed by 6 bases and J by 9 bases, leaving 15 bases between them. DNA for the CDR3: TGTGCCAGCAGGACCTCCCTACGGGGGCAGTACTTC. Its protein product is CASRTSLRGQYF. Complete variable domain (other parts from reference TRBV28 and TRBJ2-7): DVKVTQSSRYLVKRTGEKVFLECVQDMDHENMFWYRQDPGLGLRLIYFSYDVKMKEKGDIPEGYSVSREKKERFSLILESASTNQTSMYLCASRTSLRGQYFGPGTRLTVT.

The chain has TRBV6-6 and TRBJ1-5, with 7 positions matching TRBD1. The CDR3 length is 13 residues. Germline V gene sequence: CDR1 MNHNY, CDR2 SVGAGI (reference sequence). Trimming at V came to 8 bases and at J to 4 bases, leaving 5 bases not matched to a gene. CDR3 coding DNA: TGTGCCAGCGAACAACAGGGGAATCAGCCCCAGCATTTT. Amino acid sequence: CASEQQGNQPQHF.

J is TRBJ1-2 and V is TRBV7-2, with TRBD1 matching over 9 bases. V lost 0 bases to trimming and J lost 4 bases; unmatched junction nucleotides: 3. This CDR3 has 15 amino acids. Germline values: CDR1 SGHTA, CDR2 FQGNSA. CDR3 loop: CASSLARGQGYGYTF. CDR3 DNA sequence: TGTGCCAGCAGCTTAGCGAGGGGACAGGGCTATGGCTACACCTTC.

The chain is built from TRBV11-2 and TRBJ1-1, with TRBD1 matching 7 bases. The CDR3 consists of 17 residues. Looked up from germline, CDR1 is SGHAT and CDR2 is FQNNGV. V shed 6 bases, J shed 0 bases, and the junction held 13 bases outside the gene matches. The CDR3, as DNA: TGTGCCAGCAGGGGGGAATACAGGGGTAGTGTGAACACTGAAGCTTTCTTT. It encodes CASRGEYRGSVNTEAFF. The complete variable domain, with remaining parts taken from reference TRBV11-2 and TRBJ1-1, reads EAGVAQSPRYKIIEKRQSVAFWCNPISGHATLYWYQQILGQGPKLLIQFQNNGVVDDSQLPKDRFSAERLKGVDSTLKIQPAKLEDSAVYLCASRGEYRGSVNTEAFFGQGTRLTVV.

The genes are TRBV3-1 (or the pseudogene TRBV3-2) and TRBJ1-4; TRBD1 matches 7 bases. Per the germline V gene, CDR1 is LGHDT and CDR2 is YNNKEL (reference sequence). The V and J ends lost 0 bases and 4 bases, in that order; junction bases with no gene match: 5. The CDR3 loop spans 16 amino acids. The CDR3 sequence: CASSQERDSFNEKLFF. The CDR3 DNA reads as TGTGCCAGCAGCCAAGAGCGGGACAGCTTTAATGAAAAACTGTTTTTT.

The J gene is TRBJ2-7, the V gene TRBV6-6, with 11 bases identical to TRBD2. This CDR3 has 15 residues. CDR1 is MNHNY, CDR2 SVGAGI, per germline (reference sequence). Unmatched junction bases numbered 10, after V lost 6 bases and J lost 6 bases. CDR3 DNA sequence: TGTGCCAGCAGAACAACTAGCGGGAGATCTGGCGAGCAGTACTTC. It encodes CASRTTSGRSGEQYF.

V gene TRBV6-5 combines with J gene TRBJ2-7, with 8 bases that match TRBD2. The CDR3 runs to 14 residues. Germline-derived CDR1 and CDR2 are MNHEY and SVGAGI. V gave up 5 bases and J gave up 4 bases; unmatched junction bases: 7. In DNA form, the CDR3 reads TGTGCCAGCAGTAACAGCGGGAGAGGGTACGAGCAGTACTTC. Encoded protein: CASSNSGRGYEQYF.

The rearrangement uses TRBV7-9 and TRBJ1-4; D is ambiguous. Per the germline V gene, CDR1 is SEHNR and CDR2 is FQNEAQ (reference sequence). The CDR3 has 17 amino acids. Trimming pared 2 bases from V and 0 bases from J, leaving 13 bases between. CDR3 in amino acids: CASSLRFGTATNEKLFF. The CDR3 nucleotides read TGTGCCAGCAGCTTAAGATTCGGTACAGCAACTAATGAAAAACTGTTTTTT. The whole variable domain, remainder taken from reference TRBV7-9 and TRBJ1-4, is DTGVSQNPRHKITKRGQNVTFRCDPISEHNRLYWYRQTLGQGPEFLTYFQNEAQLEKSRLLSDRFSAERPKGSFSTLEIQRTEQGDSAMYLCASSLRFGTATNEKLFFGSGTQLSVL.

This rearrangement joins TRBV28 to TRBJ2-1; D unclear. The germline CDR1 and CDR2 sequences are MDHEN and SYDVKM. Trimming took 4 bases from V and 3 from J, leaving 16 bases between them. The CDR3 contains 16 residues. The CDR3 region is CASSSSQLLYYNEQFF. CDR3 nucleotides: TGTGCCAGCAGTTCCTCACAGTTACTCTACTACAATGAGCAGTTCTTC.

The rearrangement links TRBV6-5 to TRBJ1-5; TRBD1 aligns across 10 bases. Trimming cost V 6 bases and J 3 bases; bases outside gene matches: 5. The CDR3 extends over 15 amino acids. The germline CDR1 and CDR2 sequences are MNHEY and SVGAGI. CDR3 nucleotides: TGTGCCAGCAGGGGGGACAGGGGAAACAATCAGCCCCAGCATTTT. It is translated as CASRGDRGNNQPQHF.

V is TRBV30 and J is TRBJ2-5; the match to TRBD2 covers 8 bases. Germline CDR1 and CDR2: GTSNPN and SVGIG (reference sequence). This CDR3 has 13 amino acids. The J segment lost 0 bases and the V segment lost 6 bases, leaving 3 bases of the junction unmatched. The CDR3 nucleotides are TGTGCCTGTAGCGGGATAAACCAAGAGACCCAGTACTTC. This translates into CACSGINQETQYF.

This chain uses TRBV4-1 with TRBJ2-2, with D possibly being TRBD2 (6 bases). Germline values: CDR1 MGHRA, CDR2 YSYEKL. The ends were cut back, 1 base at V and 6 bases at J, with 6 bases in the middle. The CDR3 runs 13 residues. The CDR3 nucleotides are TGCGCCAGCAGCCAAGGGAGGGCCGGGGAGCTGTTTTTT. This sequence encodes CASSQGRAGELFF.

The chain combines TRBV19 with TRBJ2-3, with no clear D. The V end was cut by 5 bases, the J end by 4 bases, with 10 bases between. The germline V gene encodes CDR1 LNHDA and CDR2 SQIVND (reference sequence). The CDR3 consists of 13 residues. In nucleotides, the CDR3 is TGTGCCAGTAGTTGGGCCCCTGCAGATACGCAGTATTTT. It codes for CASSWAPADTQYF. The variable domain in full, completed from reference TRBV19 and TRBJ2-3, reads DGGITQSPKYLFRKEGQNVTLSCEQNLNHDAMYWYRQDPGQGLRLIYYSQIVNDFQKGDIAEGYSVSREKKESFPLTVTSAQKNPTAFYLCASSWAPADTQYFGPGTRLTVL.

The chain joins TRBV30 to TRBJ1-2, with D unresolved. Germline CDR1 is GTSNPN and CDR2 is SVGIG (reference sequence). V was pared by 4 bases and J by 1 base, with 4 bases between. The CDR3 sequence is 11 residues long. The DNA for the CDR3 is TGTGCCTGGACTTTTAACTATGGCTACACCTTC. This translates into CAWTFNYGYTF.

The gene calls are TRBV7-2 and TRBJ2-3, with 16 bases matching TRBD2. This CDR3 has 18 residues. Germline loops: CDR1 SGHTA, CDR2 FQGNSA. The trim removed 5 bases at V and 4 bases at J, leaving 9 bases unmatched. Here the CDR3 DNA reads TGTGCCAGCAGCCCAGGGACTAGCGGGAGGGTCGGCGCAGATACGCAGTATTTT. Amino acids: CASSPGTSGRVGADTQYF.

This chain links TRBV2 with TRBJ2-7; TRBD2 aligns across 7 bases. CDR1 and CDR2 from the germline V gene are SNHLY and FYNNEI. Trimming took 5 bases from V and 4 from J; bases not matched to a gene: 14. CDR3 length equals 16 residues. The CDR3 protein is CASSPQLAGVNYEQYF. Here the CDR3 DNA reads TGTGCCAGCAGTCCCCAGTTAGCGGGCGTTAATTACGAGCAGTACTTC.

As for this clone: The sample contains more than one DNA sequence encoding this CDR3. V and J are TRBV5-6 and TRBJ1-2; D is perhaps TRBD1 (5 bases). Germline V lookup: CDR1 SGHDT, CDR2 YYEEEE. The CDR3 consists of 13 residues. V was trimmed by 1 base and J by 2 bases, leaving 6 bases between them. The DNA of the CDR3 is TGTGCCAGCAGCTTGCGGGGGAACTATGGCTACACCTTC. This sequence encodes CASSLRGNYGYTF. Complete variable domain (other parts from reference TRBV5-6 and TRBJ1-2): DAGVTQSPTHLIKTRGQQVTLRCSPKSGHDTVSWYQQALGQGPQFIFQYYEEEERQRGNFPDRFSGHQFPNYSSELNVNALLLGDSALYLCASSLRGNYGYTFGSGTRLTVV.

The V gene is TRBV5-1, the J gene TRBJ2-5, with 12 nucleotides matching TRBD2. The CDR3 length is 15 residues. With V trimmed by 4 bases and J by 7 bases, 8 bases remained unmatched. Germline V gives CDR1 SGHRS, CDR2 YFSETQ. The CDR3 nucleotides are TGCGCCAGCAGCCCGGGACTAGCGGGTGAAGGGACCCAGTACTTC. This encodes CASSPGLAGEGTQYF.

The V call is TRBV28, the J call TRBJ1-2; 11 bases align to TRBD1. Germline CDR1 is MDHEN and CDR2 is SYDVKM. Unmatched junction bases numbered 3, after V lost 4 bases and J lost 2 bases. This CDR3 has 15 residues. CDR3 sequence: CASSSRDRGNYGYTF. The CDR3 DNA sequence: TGTGCCAGCAGTTCCCGGGACAGGGGGAACTATGGCTACACCTTC.

The chain has TRBV5-1 and TRBJ2-3; 9 bases line up with TRBD2. Per germline, CDR1 SGHRS and CDR2 YFSETQ. CDR3 length: 15 amino acids. Losses at the gene ends were 7 bases for V and 3 bases for J; bases not matched to a gene: 9. The CDR3 region is CASRRELAGTDTQYF. CDR3 DNA: TGCGCCAGCCGCCGCGAGCTAGCGGGAACAGATACGCAGTATTTT.

J is TRBJ1-5 and V is TRBV19; no reliable D call. Per germline, CDR1 LNHDA and CDR2 SQIVND (reference sequence). Trimming removed 1 base from V and 3 bases from J, with 7 bases in between. This CDR3 spans 14 amino acids. The CDR3 loop reads CASSIVTDNQPQHF. The CDR3, as DNA: TGTGCCAGTAGTATAGTAACAGACAATCAGCCCCAGCATTTT.

As for this clone: Given a much more abundant clone one base away, this may be a read error. The chain recombines TRBV2 with TRBJ1-2, with D possibly matching TRBD1 (6 bases). The CDR3 length is 12 residues. V gave up 2 bases and J gave up 5 bases, with 6 bases separating them. In germline, CDR1 is SNHLY, CDR2 FYNNEI. The CDR3 region is CASSEQGYGYTF. The CDR3 DNA reads TGTGCCAGCAGTGAACAGGGGTATGGCTACACCTTC.

About this clone itself: The sample has other DNA sequences that encode this CDR3 too. The V and J genes are TRBV19 and TRBJ2-7; TRBD1 matches 7 bases. This CDR3 is 14 amino acids long. V trimming: 6 bases; J trimming: 2 bases; junction bases outside the gene matches: 7. CDR1 is LNHDA and CDR2 is SQIVND in the germline V gene (reference sequence). The CDR3 nucleotides read TGTGCCAGTAGCCGGGACAGCCTCACCTACGAGCAGTACTTC. Translated, it gives CASSRDSLTYEQYF.

The chain carries TRBV27 and TRBJ2-7, with 7 nucleotides matching TRBD1. The CDR3 runs to 16 residues. The J segment lost 3 bases and the V segment lost 2 bases, leaving 10 bases of the junction unmatched. The germline V gene encodes CDR1 MNHEY and CDR2 SMNVEV (reference sequence). The CDR3 here is CASSLMPGTVSYEQYF. For the CDR3, the DNA is TGTGCCAGCAGTTTAATGCCCGGGACAGTCAGCTACGAGCAGTACTTC.